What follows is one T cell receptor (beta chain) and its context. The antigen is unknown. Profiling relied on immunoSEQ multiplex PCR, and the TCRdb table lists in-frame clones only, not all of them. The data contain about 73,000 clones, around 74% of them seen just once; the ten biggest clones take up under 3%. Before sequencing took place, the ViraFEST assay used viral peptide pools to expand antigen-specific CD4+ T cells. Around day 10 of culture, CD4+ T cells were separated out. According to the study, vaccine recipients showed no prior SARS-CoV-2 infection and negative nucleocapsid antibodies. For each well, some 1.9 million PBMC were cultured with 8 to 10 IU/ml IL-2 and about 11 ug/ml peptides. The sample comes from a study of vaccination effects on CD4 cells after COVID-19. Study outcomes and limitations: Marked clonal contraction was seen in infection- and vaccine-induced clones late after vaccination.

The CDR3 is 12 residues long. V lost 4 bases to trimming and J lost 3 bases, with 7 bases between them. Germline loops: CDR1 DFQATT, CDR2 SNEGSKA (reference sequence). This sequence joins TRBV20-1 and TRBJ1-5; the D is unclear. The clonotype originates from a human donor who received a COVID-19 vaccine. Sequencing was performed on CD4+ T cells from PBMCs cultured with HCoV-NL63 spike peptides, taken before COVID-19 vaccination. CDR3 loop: CSAIEANQPQHF. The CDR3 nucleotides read TGCAGTGCTATTGAGGCCAATCAGCCCCAGCATTTT.